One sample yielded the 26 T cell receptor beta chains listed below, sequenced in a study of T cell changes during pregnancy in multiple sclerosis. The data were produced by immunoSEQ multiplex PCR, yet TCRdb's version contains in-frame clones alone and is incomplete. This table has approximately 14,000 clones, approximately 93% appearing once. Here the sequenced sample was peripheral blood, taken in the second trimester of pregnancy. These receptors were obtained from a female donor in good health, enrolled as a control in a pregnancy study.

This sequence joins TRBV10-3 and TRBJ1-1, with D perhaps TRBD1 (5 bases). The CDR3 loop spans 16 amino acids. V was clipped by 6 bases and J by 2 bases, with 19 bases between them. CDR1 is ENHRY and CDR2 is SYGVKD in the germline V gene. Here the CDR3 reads CAIRGLDIGGNTEAFF. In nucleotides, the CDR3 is TGTGCCATCAGGGGATTGGACATCGGGGGTAACACTGAAGCTTTCTTT.

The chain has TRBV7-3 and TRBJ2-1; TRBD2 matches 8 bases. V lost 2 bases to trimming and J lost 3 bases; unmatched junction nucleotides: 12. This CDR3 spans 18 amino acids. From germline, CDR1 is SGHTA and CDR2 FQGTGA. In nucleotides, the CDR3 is TGTGCCAGCAGCTTAGGGGGGGCTAGCGGGCTCCTCTACAATGAGCAGTTCTTC. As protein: CASSLGGASGLLYNEQFF.

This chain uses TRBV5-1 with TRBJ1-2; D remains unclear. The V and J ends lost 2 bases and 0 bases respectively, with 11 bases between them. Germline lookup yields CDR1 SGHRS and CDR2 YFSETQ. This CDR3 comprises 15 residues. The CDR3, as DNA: TGCGCCAGCAGCTTCACGGGATCAGCTAACTATGGCTACACCTTC. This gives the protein CASSFTGSANYGYTF.

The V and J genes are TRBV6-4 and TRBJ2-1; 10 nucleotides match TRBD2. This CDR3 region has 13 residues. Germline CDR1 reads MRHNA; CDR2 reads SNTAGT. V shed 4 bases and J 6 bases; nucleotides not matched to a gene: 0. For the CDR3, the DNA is TGTGCCAGCAGTGGACTAGCGGGCAATGAGCAGTTCTTC. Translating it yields CASSGLAGNEQFF.

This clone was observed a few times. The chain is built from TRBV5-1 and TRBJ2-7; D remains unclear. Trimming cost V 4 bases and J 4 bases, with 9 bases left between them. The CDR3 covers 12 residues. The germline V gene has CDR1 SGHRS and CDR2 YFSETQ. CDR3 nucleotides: TGCGCCAGCAGCCCCCTTTTTTACGAGCAGTACTTC. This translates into CASSPLFYEQYF.

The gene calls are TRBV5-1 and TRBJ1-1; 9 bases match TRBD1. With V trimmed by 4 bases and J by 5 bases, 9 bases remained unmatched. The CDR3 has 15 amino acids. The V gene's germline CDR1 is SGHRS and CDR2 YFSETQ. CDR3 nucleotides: TGCGCCAGCAGCCCGCCTACAGGGGGCGCAACTGAAGCTTTCTTT. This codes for CASSPPTGGATEAFF.

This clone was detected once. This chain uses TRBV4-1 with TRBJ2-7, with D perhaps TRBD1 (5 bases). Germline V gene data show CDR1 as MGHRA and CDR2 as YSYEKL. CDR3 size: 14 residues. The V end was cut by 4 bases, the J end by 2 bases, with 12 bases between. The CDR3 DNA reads TGCGCCAGCAGCCCCCAGCAGGGTACCTACGAGCAGTACTTC. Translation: CASSPQQGTYEQYF.

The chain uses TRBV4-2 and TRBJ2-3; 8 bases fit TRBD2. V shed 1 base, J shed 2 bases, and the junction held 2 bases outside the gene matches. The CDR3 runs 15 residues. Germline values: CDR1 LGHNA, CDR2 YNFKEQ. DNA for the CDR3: TGTGCCAGCAGCCAAGCGGGGGGGCCCACAGATACGCAGTATTTT. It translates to CASSQAGGPTDTQYF.

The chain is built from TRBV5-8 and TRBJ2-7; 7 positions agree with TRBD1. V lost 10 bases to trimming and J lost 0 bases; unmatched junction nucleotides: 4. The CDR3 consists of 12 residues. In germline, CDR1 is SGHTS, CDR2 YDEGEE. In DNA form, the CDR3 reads TGTGCCGGAGACAGGGACTCCTACGAGCAGTACTTC. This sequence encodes CAGDRDSYEQYF.

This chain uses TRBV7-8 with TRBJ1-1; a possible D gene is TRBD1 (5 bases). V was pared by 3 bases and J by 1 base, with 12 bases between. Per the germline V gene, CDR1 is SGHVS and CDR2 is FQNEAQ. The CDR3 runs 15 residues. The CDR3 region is CASSFGAGKNTEAFF. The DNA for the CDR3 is TGTGCCAGCAGCTTCGGTGCAGGGAAGAACACTGAAGCTTTCTTT.

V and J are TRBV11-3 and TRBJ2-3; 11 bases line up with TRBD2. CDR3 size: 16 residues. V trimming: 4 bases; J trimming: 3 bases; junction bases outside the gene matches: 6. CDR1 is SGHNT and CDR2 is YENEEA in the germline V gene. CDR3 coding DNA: TGTGCCAGCAGCTACGGGACTAGCGGTGCGACAGATACGCAGTATTTT. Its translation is CASSYGTSGATDTQYF.

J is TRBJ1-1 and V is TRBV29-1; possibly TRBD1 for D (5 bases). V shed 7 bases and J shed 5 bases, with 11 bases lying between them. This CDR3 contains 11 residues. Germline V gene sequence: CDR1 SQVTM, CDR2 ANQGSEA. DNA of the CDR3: TGCAGCGCCACAGGAGCGACTGAAGCTTTCTTT. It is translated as CSATGATEAFF.

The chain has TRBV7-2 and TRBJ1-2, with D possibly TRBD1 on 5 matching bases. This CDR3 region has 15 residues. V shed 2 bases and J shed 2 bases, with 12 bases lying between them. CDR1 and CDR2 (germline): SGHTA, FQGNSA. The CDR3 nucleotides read TGTGCCAGCAGCTTAAGAAGGGGCGACAACTATGGCTACACCTTC. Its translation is CASSLRRGDNYGYTF.

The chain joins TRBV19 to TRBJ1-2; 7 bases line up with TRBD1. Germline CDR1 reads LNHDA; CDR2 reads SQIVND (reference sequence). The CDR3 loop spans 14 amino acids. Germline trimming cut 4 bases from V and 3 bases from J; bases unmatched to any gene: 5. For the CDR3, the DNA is TGTGCCAGTAGTACCTGGACAGGACACTATGGCTACACCTTC. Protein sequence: CASSTWTGHYGYTF. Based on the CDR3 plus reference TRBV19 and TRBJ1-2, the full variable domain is DGGITQSPKYLFRKEGQNVTLSCEQNLNHDAMYWYRQDPGQGLRLIYYSQIVNDFQKGDIAEGYSVSREKKESFPLTVTSAQKNPTAFYLCASSTWTGHYGYTFGSGTRLTVV.

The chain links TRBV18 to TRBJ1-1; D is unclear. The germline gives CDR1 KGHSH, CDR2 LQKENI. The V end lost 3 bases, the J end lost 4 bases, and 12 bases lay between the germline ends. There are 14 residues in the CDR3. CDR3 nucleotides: TGTGCCAGCTCACCTCGTCAGGCCCGCACTGAAGCTTTCTTT. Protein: CASSPRQARTEAFF.

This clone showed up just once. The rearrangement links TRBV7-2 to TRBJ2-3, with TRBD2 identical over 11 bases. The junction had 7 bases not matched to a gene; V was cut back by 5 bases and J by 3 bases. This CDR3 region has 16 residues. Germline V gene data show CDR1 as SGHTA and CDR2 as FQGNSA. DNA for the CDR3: TGTGCCAGCAGCCCTCTAGCGGGGGGTAGGACAGATACGCAGTATTTT. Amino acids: CASSPLAGGRTDTQYF.

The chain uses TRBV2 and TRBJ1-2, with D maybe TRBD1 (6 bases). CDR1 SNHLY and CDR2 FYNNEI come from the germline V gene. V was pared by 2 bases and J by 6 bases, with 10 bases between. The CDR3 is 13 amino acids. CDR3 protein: CASSETGRDGYTF. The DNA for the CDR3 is TGTGCCAGCAGTGAAACAGGGAGGGATGGCTACACCTTC.

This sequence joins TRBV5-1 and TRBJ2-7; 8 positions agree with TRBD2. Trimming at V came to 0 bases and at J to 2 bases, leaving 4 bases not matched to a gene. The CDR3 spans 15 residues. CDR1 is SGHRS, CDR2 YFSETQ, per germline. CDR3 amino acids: CASSLAGGPPYEQYF. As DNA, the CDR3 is TGCGCCAGCAGCTTGGCGGGGGGGCCGCCCTACGAGCAGTACTTC.

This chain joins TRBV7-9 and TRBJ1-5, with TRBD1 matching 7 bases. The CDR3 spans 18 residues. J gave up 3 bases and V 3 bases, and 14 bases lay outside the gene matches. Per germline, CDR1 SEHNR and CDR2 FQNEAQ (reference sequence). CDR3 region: CASSFFGVGQVSNQPQHF. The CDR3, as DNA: TGTGCCAGCAGCTTTTTTGGAGTAGGACAGGTCTCCAATCAGCCCCAGCATTTT.

CDR3 amino acids: CASTKGGSGSLAKNIQYF. For the CDR3, the DNA is TGTGCCAGCACCAAAGGGGGTTCGGGCTCCCTAGCCAAAAACATTCAGTACTTC. The J gene is TRBJ2-4, the V gene TRBV2; maybe TRBD1 (6 bases). Trimming cost V 7 bases and J 0 bases, with 22 bases left between them. CDR1 SNHLY and CDR2 FYNNEI come from the germline V gene. This CDR3 contains 18 residues.

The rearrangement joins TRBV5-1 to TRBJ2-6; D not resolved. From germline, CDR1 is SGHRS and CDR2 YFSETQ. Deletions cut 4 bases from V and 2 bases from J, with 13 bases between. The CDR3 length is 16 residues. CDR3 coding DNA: TGCGCCAGCAGCCCAAACATGGGCCCTGGGGCCAACGTCCTGACTTTC. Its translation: CASSPNMGPGANVLTF.

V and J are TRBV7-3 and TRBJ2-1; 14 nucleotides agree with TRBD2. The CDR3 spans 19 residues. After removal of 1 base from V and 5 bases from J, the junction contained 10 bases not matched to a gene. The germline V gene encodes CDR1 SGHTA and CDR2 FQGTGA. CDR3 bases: TGTGCCAGCAGCTTAAAAGGGACTAGCGGGAGCAGGATCGACAATGAGCAGTTCTTC. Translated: CASSLKGTSGSRIDNEQFF.

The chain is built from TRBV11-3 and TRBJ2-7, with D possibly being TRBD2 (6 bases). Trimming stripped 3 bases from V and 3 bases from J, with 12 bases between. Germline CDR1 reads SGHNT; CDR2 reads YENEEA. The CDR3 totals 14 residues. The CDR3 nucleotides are TGTGCCAGCAGCTTGGGACTTAACAGCTACGAGCAGTACTTC. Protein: CASSLGLNSYEQYF.

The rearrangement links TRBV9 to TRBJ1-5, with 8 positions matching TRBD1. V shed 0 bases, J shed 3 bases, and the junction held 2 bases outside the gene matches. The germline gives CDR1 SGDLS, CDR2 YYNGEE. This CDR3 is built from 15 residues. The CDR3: CASSVGTGYNQPQHF. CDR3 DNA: TGTGCCAGCAGCGTAGGGACAGGGTACAATCAGCCCCAGCATTTT.

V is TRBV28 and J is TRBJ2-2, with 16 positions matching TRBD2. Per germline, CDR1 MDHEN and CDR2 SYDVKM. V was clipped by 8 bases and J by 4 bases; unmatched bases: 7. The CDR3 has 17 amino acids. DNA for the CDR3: TGTGCCAGCGAGGGACTAGCGGGAGGGCCTGGCACCGGGGAGCTGTTTTTT. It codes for CASEGLAGGPGTGELFF.

The CDR3 protein is CASSQEGGAFQETQYF. For the CDR3, the DNA is TGCGCCAGCAGCCAAGAAGGCGGGGCATTCCAAGAGACCCAGTACTTC. J is TRBJ2-5 and V is TRBV4-3, with D perhaps matching TRBD2 (6 bases). Germline V gives CDR1 LGHNA, CDR2 YSLEER. The ends were cut back, 0 bases at V and 1 base at J, with 12 bases in the middle. The CDR3 totals 16 residues.